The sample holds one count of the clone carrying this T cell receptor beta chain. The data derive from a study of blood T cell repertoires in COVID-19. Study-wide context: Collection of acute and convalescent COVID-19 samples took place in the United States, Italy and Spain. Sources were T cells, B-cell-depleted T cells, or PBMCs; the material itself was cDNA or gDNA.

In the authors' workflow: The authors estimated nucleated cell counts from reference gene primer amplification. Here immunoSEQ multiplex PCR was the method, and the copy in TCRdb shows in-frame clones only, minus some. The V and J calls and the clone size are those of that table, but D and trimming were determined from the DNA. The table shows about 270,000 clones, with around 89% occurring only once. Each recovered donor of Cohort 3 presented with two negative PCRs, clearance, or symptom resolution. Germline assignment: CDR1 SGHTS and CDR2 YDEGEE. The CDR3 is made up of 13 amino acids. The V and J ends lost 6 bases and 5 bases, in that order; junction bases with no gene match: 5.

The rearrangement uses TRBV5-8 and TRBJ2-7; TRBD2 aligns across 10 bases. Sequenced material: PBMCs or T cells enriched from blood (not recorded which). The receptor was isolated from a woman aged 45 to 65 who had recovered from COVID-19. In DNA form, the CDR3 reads TGTGCCAGCACCACTAGCGGGACCCACGAGCAGTACTTC. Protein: CASTTSGTHEQYF. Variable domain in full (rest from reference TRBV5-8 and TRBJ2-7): EAGVTQSPTHLIKTRGQQATLRCSPISGHTSVYWYQQALGLGLQFLLWYDEGEERNRGNFPPRFSGRQFPNYSSELNVNALELEDSALYLCASTTSGTHEQYFGPGTRLTVT.